The 8 T cell receptor beta chains given below trace back to one sample, sequenced in a study of breast tumors, draining lymph nodes, adjacent tissues. Breast cancer patients provided tissue from their axillary draining lymph nodes. TCRdb independently ran MiXCR on the multiplex PCR reads; one entry per CDR3 protein. The sample records some 140,000 distinct CDR3 sequences, 21% being singletons. Sequencing was carried out using axillary lymph node tissue. The receptors stem from a female donor with breast cancer. Some clones in this sample may be carry-over from other donors' samples.

As to this clonotype: A read error may explain this, as a much larger clone is one base away. V is TRBV18 and J is TRBJ2-5; a possible D gene is TRBD1 (5 bases). The length of the CDR3 is 13 residues. The germline V gene has CDR1 KGHSH and CDR2 LQKENI. The CDR3 DNA reads TGTGCCAGCCCACCACAGGAGATAGAGACCCAGTACTTC. Amino acid sequence: CASPPQEIETQYF.

This clonotype was seen at least ten times. The V call is TRBV30, the J call TRBJ1-6, with unresolved D. The CDR3 is 13 amino acids. The V gene's germline CDR1 is GTSNPN and CDR2 SVGIG (reference sequence). Trimming cost V 2 bases and J 8 bases, with 10 bases left between them. This CDR3 is CAWSTSFDSPLHF. The CDR3 DNA follows: TGTGCCTGGAGTACCTCTTTCGATTCACCCCTCCACTTT.

Concerning this clonotype: It may be a read error: a sequence one base away is much more abundant. Given the absence of the conserved phenylalanine or tryptophan at the CDR3 end, a read error is likely. The chain employs TRBV2 and TRBJ2-5; D call uncertain. Germline loops: CDR1 SNHLY, CDR2 FYNNEI. The CDR3 is 12 residues long. Trimming cost V 4 bases and J 0 bases, with 3 bases left between them. The CDR3 loop reads CASSGDQETQYC. The CDR3 DNA sequence: TGTGCCAGCAGTGGGGACCAAGAGACCCAGTACTGC.

Ten or more counts support this clonotype. V usage is TRBV5-1 and J usage is TRBJ2-7; 7 nucleotides line up with TRBD2. This CDR3 comprises 14 residues. Germline CDR1 is SGHRS and CDR2 is YFSETQ. V dropped 2 bases and J dropped 5; count of bases not matched to a gene: 7. Here the CDR3 reads CASSFGGSLNEQYF. Here the CDR3 DNA reads TGCGCCAGCAGCTTCGGCGGGAGCCTGAACGAGCAGTACTTC.

The DNA of the CDR3 is TGTGCCAGCAGTTTAGATTCAGGGGCGGTGTCTTTCTTT. This gives the protein CASSLDSGAVSFF. The rearrangement links TRBV12-3 or TRBV12-4 to TRBJ1-1; a weak D match, TRBD1 (6 bases). With 1 base removed from V and 12 bases from J, the gap between germline ends came to 15 bases. The CDR3 totals 13 residues.

The chain recombines TRBV28 with TRBJ2-1; 11 nucleotides align to TRBD1. This CDR3 spans 15 amino acids. The ends lost 6 bases at V and 6 bases at J; junction bases unmatched: 7. CDR1 and CDR2 from the germline V gene are MDHEN and SYDVKM. The CDR3 nucleotides are TGTGCCAGCAGCCCCCCCGGGACAGGGGGCAATGAGCAGTTCTTC. Protein sequence: CASSPPGTGGNEQFF.

This clonotype occurred many times. The chain carries TRBV7-9 and TRBJ2-5; 9 bases are shared with TRBD1. The CDR3 has 14 amino acids. Germline V gene sequence: CDR1 SEHNR, CDR2 FQNEAQ (reference sequence). J lost 1 base, V lost 7 bases, and 4 bases had no gene match. In nucleotides, the CDR3 is TGTGCCAGCACCCACAGGGGGCTCCAAGAGACCCAGTACTTC. Translation: CASTHRGLQETQYF.

This chain uses TRBV30 with TRBJ2-1, with D perhaps matching TRBD1 (6 bases). Germline loops: CDR1 GTSNPN, CDR2 SVGIG (reference sequence). V was cut by 0 bases and J by 10 bases, with 13 bases left in between. CDR3 length equals 13 residues. The CDR3 coding sequence is TGTGCCTGGAGTGTTTCAGGGGCCGGAGAGCAGTTCTTC. Encoded protein: CAWSVSGAGEQFF.